This T cell receptor beta chain was sequenced during a study of vaccination and CD4 T cells after COVID-19. Whole-study findings and limits: Analysis of convalescent patients found that 304 of 307 vaccine-specific clones were spike mono-reactive.

V was clipped by 1 base and J by 5 bases, with 12 bases between them. The germline V gene has CDR1 MNHEY and CDR2 SMNVEV (reference sequence). This CDR3 is built from 14 residues. The sample's treatment: approximately nine-day PBMC culture with coronavirus spike peptide pools or control peptides (ViraFEST assay). Details on this clonotype: Its matching antigen is unknown.

Cultured CD4+ T cells had their DNA profiled by the Oncomine TCR Beta short-read assay. TCRdb reprocessed the PCR reads via MiXCR and lists one record per CDR3 protein. The repertoire holds about 18,000 distinct CDR3 sequences, with around 45% as singletons. The sample here was CD4+ T cells from blood, cultured in vitro, taken after SARS-CoV-2 vaccination. This clonotype was obtained from a human donor who had recovered from COVID-19. This chain joins TRBV27 and TRBJ2-7; the D gene is possibly TRBD1 (6 bases). The CDR3 region is CASSLFLGAHEQYF. Here the CDR3 DNA reads TGTGCCAGCAGTTTATTTTTGGGGGCCCACGAGCAGTACTTC.